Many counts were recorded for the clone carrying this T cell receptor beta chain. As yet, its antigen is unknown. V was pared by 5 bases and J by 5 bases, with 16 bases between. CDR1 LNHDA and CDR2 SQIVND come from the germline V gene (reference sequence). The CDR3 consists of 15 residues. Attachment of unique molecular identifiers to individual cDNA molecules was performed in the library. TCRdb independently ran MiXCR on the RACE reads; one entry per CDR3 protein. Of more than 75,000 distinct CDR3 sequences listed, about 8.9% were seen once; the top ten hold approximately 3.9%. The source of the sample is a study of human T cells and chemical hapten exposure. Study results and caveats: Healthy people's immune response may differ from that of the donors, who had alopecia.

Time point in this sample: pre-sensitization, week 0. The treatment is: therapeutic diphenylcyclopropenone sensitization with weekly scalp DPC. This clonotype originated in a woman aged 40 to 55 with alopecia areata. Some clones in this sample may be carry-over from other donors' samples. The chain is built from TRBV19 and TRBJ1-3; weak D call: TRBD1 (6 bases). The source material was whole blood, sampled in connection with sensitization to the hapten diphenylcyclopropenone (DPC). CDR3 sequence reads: CASSVGGQSRNTIYF. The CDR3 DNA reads TGTGCCAGTAGTGTCGGTGGACAGTCGCGAAACACCATATATTTT.